Following are 5 T cell receptor beta chains from one sample sequenced in a study of blood T cell repertoires in COVID-19. Repertoires were generated with immunoSEQ multiplex PCR, while TCRdb's copy carries only in-frame clones and drops some. The sample comprises some 390,000 clones, approximately 91% of which are singletons, and less than 2% rests with the top ten. The sequencing sample was made of peripheral blood. The receptors derive from a woman aged 40 to 50 with COVID-19, enrolled during active disease.

In DNA form, the CDR3 reads TGCGCCAGCAGCCCCAAGACAGGCGCCTCTAACTATGGCTACACCTTC. As protein: CASSPKTGASNYGYTF. The chain carries TRBV4-3 and TRBJ1-2, with D possibly TRBD1 on 6 matching bases. The V gene lost 4 bases and the J gene lost 0 bases, with 15 bases spanning the gap. Germline CDR1 is LGHNA and CDR2 is YSLEER. The CDR3 has 16 residues.

V gene TRBV7-9 combines with J gene TRBJ1-5; TRBD1 agrees at 7 bases. This CDR3 spans 15 amino acids. Germline CDR1 reads SEHNR; CDR2 reads FQNEAQ (reference sequence). Trimming cost V 1 base and J 5 bases; bases outside gene matches: 5. The CDR3 loop is CASSLGGTVHQPQHF. DNA of the CDR3: TGTGCCAGCAGCTTAGGGGGGACAGTCCATCAGCCCCAGCATTTT.

The genes are TRBV6-5 and TRBJ2-7; 7 bases are shared with TRBD1. The ends lost 4 bases at V and 1 base at J; junction bases unmatched: 10. The germline gives CDR1 MNHEY, CDR2 SVGAGI. The CDR3 has 16 amino acids. DNA of the CDR3: TGTGCCAGCAGTTCGCCCCAGGGGGATTATTCCTACGAGCAGTACTTC. Residues: CASSSPQGDYSYEQYF.

The rearrangement joins TRBV5-1 to TRBJ1-2; 8 bases are a match to TRBD1. This CDR3 has 15 amino acids. Germline V CDR1 and CDR2: SGHRS, YFSETQ. Trimming took 4 bases from V and 4 from J; bases not matched to a gene: 9. CDR3 region: CASSPGQGGIYGYTF. CDR3 coding DNA: TGCGCCAGCAGCCCAGGACAGGGAGGGATCTATGGCTACACCTTC. Combining the CDR3 with reference TRBV5-1 and TRBJ1-2 gives the whole variable domain KAGVTQTPRYLIKTRGQQVTLSCSPISGHRSVSWYQQTPGQGLQFLFEYFSETQRNKGNFPGRFSGRQFSNSRSEMNVSTLELGDSALYLCASSPGQGGIYGYTFGSGTRLTVV.

The chain couples TRBV9 to TRBJ1-2, with a weak D call TRBD1 (5 bases). With 3 bases removed from V and 8 bases from J, the gap between germline ends came to 20 bases. The V gene's germline CDR1 is SGDLS and CDR2 YYNGEE. This CDR3 contains 15 residues. The CDR3 DNA reads TGTGCCAGCAGCGATGTTACCCCAGGGTCAGGGGGCTACACCTTC. Translation: CASSDVTPGSGGYTF.